This T cell receptor beta chain is from a study of CD8 T cells in Susac syndrome. Turning to the study itself: When blood was drawn, patients with Susac syndrome were on intravenous immunoglobulin alone, on corticosteroids, or therapy-naive.

It was with random hexamers that about 0.45 to 1 ug RNA was reverse transcribed. Across 54 Vbeta and 13 Jbeta, immunoSEQ multiplex PCR amplified TCR beta CDR3. TCRdb fed the immunoSEQ multiplex PCR reads into MiXCR, producing one record per CDR3 protein. The table lists around 170,000 distinct CDR3 sequences, 85% to 95% of them singletons. Negative isolation was applied to CD8+ and CD4+ T cells, and FACS enrichment was applied to TEMRA cells. The sequenced sample consisted of CD4+ T cells from PBMCs. This TCR derives from a human donor with Susac syndrome.

CDR3: CASRLKSTSYNEQFF. The DNA for the CDR3 is TGTGCCAGCAGACTTAAAAGTACCTCCTACAATGAGCAGTTCTTC. The rearrangement uses TRBV2 and TRBJ2-1, with D hard to call. With 6 bases removed from V and 0 bases from J, the gap between germline ends came to 12 bases. The CDR3 length is 15 residues. Germline values: CDR1 SNHLY, CDR2 FYNNEI.